Below, 13 T cell receptor beta chains from the same sample are listed, as sequenced in a study of T cells in severe cutaneous drug reactions. Sequenced patients had Stevens-Johnson syndrome or toxic epidermal necrolysis caused by carbamazepine. Libraries were made by iRepertoire multiplex PCR with TCR subtype-specific primers for bulk and single-cell sequencing. TCRdb processed the multiplex PCR reads again and assigns one entry to each CDR3 protein, with no DNA. The specimen's table records 8,000 to 8,500 distinct CDR3 sequences. Sequencing used cells from a skin blister. These TCRs come from a human donor with a severe cutaneous adverse drug reaction.

The rearrangement uses TRBV2 and TRBJ1-2. The germline V gene has CDR1 SNHLY and CDR2 FYNNEI. The CDR3 extends over 14 amino acids. CDR3 loop: CASKDGAAGYGYTF.

V and J are TRBV6-2 or TRBV6-3 and TRBJ2-7; TCRdb names TRBD1, which stays unverified in the absence of DNA. The CDR3 sequence is 13 residues long. CDR1 is MNHEY, CDR2 SVGEGT, per germline. The CDR3 loop reads CASSRRQSYEQYF.

The chain uses TRBV6-6 and TRBJ2-7; as DNA is missing, the TRBD2 call by TCRdb cannot be tested. Germline CDR1 and CDR2: MNHNY and SVGAGI (reference sequence). This CDR3 is 14 amino acids long. CDR3 region: CASIEGTSFAEQYF.

The V and J genes are TRBV4-3 and TRBJ2-1. This CDR3 contains 15 residues. CDR1 is LGHNA, CDR2 YSLEER, per germline. The CDR3 spells CASSQGPGDYNEQFF.

By frequency, this clonotype registers medium-sized. V gene TRBV7-8 combines with J gene TRBJ2-1. The CDR3 spans 15 residues. The germline V gene encodes CDR1 SGHVS and CDR2 FQNEAQ. CDR3 protein: CASSLALGEMGEQFF.

This chain uses TRBV7-2 with TRBJ2-1. Germline CDR1 SGHTA, CDR2 FQGNSA. The CDR3 contains 13 residues. CDR3 amino acids: CASSLDWDNEQFF.

The chain recombines TRBV9 with TRBJ2-7; TCRdb lists TRBD2, though no DNA is available to test this call. From germline, CDR1 is SGDLS and CDR2 YYNGEE. The CDR3 covers 13 residues. The CDR3 reads CASSSGTSYEQYF.

J is TRBJ2-3 and V is TRBV9; TCRdb picks TRBD1, but there is no DNA to check that call. Germline assignment: CDR1 SGDLS and CDR2 YYNGEE. This CDR3 region has 18 residues. The CDR3 sequence: CASSVATGTGTSTDTQYF.

The V gene is TRBV9, the J gene TRBJ1-1. Per the germline V gene, CDR1 is SGDLS and CDR2 is YYNGEE. CDR3 size: 15 residues. CDR3 region: CASSVSGSSKSPAFF.

The V call is TRBV12-3 or TRBV12-4, the J call TRBJ1-5; absent DNA, TCRdb's TRBD1 call cannot be checked. CDR3 length: 11 residues. This chain's CDR3 is CASSLGTGWHF.

By frequency, this clonotype registers medium-sized. The CDR3 here is CASSAGLSYEQYF. The gene calls are TRBV13 and TRBJ2-7; the D gene TCRdb calls, TRBD2, cannot be checked with no DNA. CDR1 and CDR2 (germline): PRHDT, FYEKMQ (reference sequence). The CDR3 covers 13 residues.

V and J are TRBV29-1 and TRBJ1-1; the D call from TCRdb, TRBD1, cannot be confirmed without DNA. The V gene's germline CDR1 is SQVTM and CDR2 ANQGSEA. The CDR3 spans 13 residues. The CDR3 region is CSVTTDLNTEAFF.

The rearrangement uses TRBV28 and TRBJ2-1; checking the TCRdb D call of TRBD2 is not possible without DNA. The germline CDR1 and CDR2 sequences are MDHEN and SYDVKM. CDR3 length: 16 residues. CDR3 region: CASSSTGTSLRHEQFF.